The 26 T cell receptor beta chains in this list originate from one sample, sequenced in a study of response to subunit inactivated influenza vaccine. Each CDR3 protein gets one entry after TCRdb re-called the RT-PCR reads with MiXCR. Here the sample spans more than 450,000 distinct CDR3 sequences, 7.5% to 8.5% being singletons. The input for sequencing was PBMCs from blood, taken around 25 months after vaccination. The receptors were sampled from a man aged 45 to 75 who received an inactivated influenza vaccine.

This clonotype was counted at least ten times. The chain has TRBV3-1 and TRBJ2-7; D possibly matches TRBD1 or TRBD2 (5 bases each). CDR1 LGHDT and CDR2 YNNKEL come from the germline V gene (reference sequence). Trimming removed 10 bases at V and 3 bases at J, with 13 bases between. The CDR3 extends over 12 amino acids. CDR3 amino acids: CATGPGGYEQYF. CDR3 in DNA: TGTGCCACGGGCCCTGGGGGCTACGAGCAGTACTTC.

This chain joins TRBV12-3 or TRBV12-4 and TRBJ2-3; D may match TRBD1 or TRBD2 (5 bases each). The CDR3 loop spans 11 amino acids. Trimming took off 6 bases at V and 7 bases at J, with 8 bases between the two ends. The CDR3 nucleotides read TGTGCCAGCAGCCAGGGACATACGCAGTATTTT. As protein: CASSQGHTQYF.

In this sample, this clonotype turned up many times. The chain carries TRBV6-1 and TRBJ1-3, with no clear D. The germline CDR1 and CDR2 sequences are MNHNS and SASEGT. The germline V and J ends were trimmed by 5 bases and 0 bases, with 11 bases remaining between them. The CDR3 consists of 15 residues. DNA for the CDR3: TGTGCCAGCAGTCAACAGATTTCCTCTGGAAACACCATATATTTT. Residues: CASSQQISSGNTIYF.

V gene TRBV4-1 combines with J gene TRBJ2-1, with 10 bases aligning to TRBD2. The CDR3 is 18 amino acids. The ends lost 0 bases at V and 7 bases at J; junction bases unmatched: 12. CDR1 is MGHRA and CDR2 is YSYEKL in the germline V gene. The CDR3 nucleotides read TGCGCCAGCAGCCAAGATAGTATTCTAGCGGGAGTGGGGAATGAGCAGTTCTTC. This translates into CASSQDSILAGVGNEQFF.

The sample holds a few counts of this clonotype. This CDR3 reads CASSETGISNQPQHF. In nucleotides, the CDR3 is TGTGCCAGCAGTGAAACAGGGATTAGCAATCAGCCCCAGCATTTT. This chain links TRBV2 with TRBJ1-5; TRBD1 might be the D (6 bases). Germline V gives CDR1 SNHLY, CDR2 FYNNEI. The CDR3 is 15 residues long. The V end was cut by 2 bases, the J end by 0 bases, with 8 bases between.

This clonotype has ten or more counts. This chain joins TRBV4-1 and TRBJ2-3; D is possibly TRBD2 (5 bases). V lost 1 base, J lost 4 bases, and 24 bases lay in between. This CDR3 has 19 residues. Looked up from germline, CDR1 is MGHRA and CDR2 is YSYEKL. CDR3 in DNA: TGCGCCAGCAGCCAAGGGAGCCTGACGGGATCAAGGAGAGCAGATACGCAGTATTTT. This translates into CASSQGSLTGSRRADTQYF.

This sequence joins TRBV20-1 and TRBJ2-3; the match to TRBD2 covers 14 bases. The CDR3 sequence is 17 residues long. The J segment lost 5 bases and the V segment lost 3 bases, leaving 10 bases of the junction unmatched. The V gene's germline CDR1 is DFQATT and CDR2 SNEGSKA (reference sequence). The CDR3 protein is CSARAPGTSGGGDTQYF. CDR3 coding DNA: TGCAGTGCTAGGGCCCCGGGGACTAGCGGGGGTGGAGATACGCAGTATTTT.

There are many counts of this clonotype. The chain recombines TRBV9 with TRBJ2-3; no firm D call. The CDR3 loop spans 13 amino acids. Germline V CDR1 and CDR2: SGDLS, YYNGEE. V lost 2 bases and J lost 3, with 7 bases in between. For the CDR3, the DNA is TGTGCCAGCAGCGTCCAGGCAACAGATACGCAGTATTTT. Protein sequence: CASSVQATDTQYF.

This clonotype was seen a handful of times. The chain uses TRBV28 and TRBJ1-1; D not resolved. Germline V gene sequence: CDR1 MDHEN, CDR2 SYDVKM. V was shortened by 6 bases and J by 2 bases, with 16 bases between the two germline ends. The CDR3 covers 15 residues. This chain's CDR3 is CASRLLWLGNTEAFF. CDR3 nucleotides: TGTGCCAGCAGGCTATTATGGCTCGGAAACACTGAAGCTTTCTTT.

The chain combines TRBV7-2 with TRBJ2-7; D call uncertain. Germline loops: CDR1 SGHTA, CDR2 FQGNSA. V lost 5 bases and J lost 8, with 13 bases in between. This CDR3 comprises 12 residues. In nucleotides, the CDR3 is TGTGCCAGCAGCCTGGCCCCTCCCCAGCAGTACTTC. Protein product: CASSLAPPQQYF.

This clonotype was counted between two and nine times. V and J are TRBV7-8 and TRBJ2-1; 13 bases agree with TRBD2. This CDR3 contains 19 residues. Trimming cost V 3 bases and J 10 bases; bases outside gene matches: 18. In germline, CDR1 is SGHVS, CDR2 FQNEAQ. In nucleotides, the CDR3 is TGTGCCAGCAGCTTCCAAGCACTAGCGGGGGGGCCTCTCTCACACGAGCAGTTCTTC. It codes for CASSFQALAGGPLSHEQFF.

This clonotype turned up a few times. The CDR3 sequence: CASSLTRGSEAFF. The CDR3 coding sequence is TGTGCCAGCAGCTTGACGAGGGGAAGTGAAGCTTTCTTT. V and J are TRBV5-6 and TRBJ1-1; perhaps TRBD1 as D (5 bases). Trimming stripped 1 base from V and 7 bases from J, with 11 bases between. Germline loops: CDR1 SGHDT, CDR2 YYEEEE. The CDR3 sequence is 13 residues long. The full variable domain, with the rest looked up from reference TRBV5-6 and TRBJ1-1, is DAGVTQSPTHLIKTRGQQVTLRCSPKSGHDTVSWYQQALGQGPQFIFQYYEEEERQRGNFPDRFSGHQFPNYSSELNVNALLLGDSALYLCASSLTRGSEAFFGQGTRLTVV.

At least ten counts were recorded for this clonotype. V usage is TRBV12-3 or TRBV12-4 and J usage is TRBJ2-4; D could derive from TRBD1 or TRBD2 (5 bases each). The germline V and J ends were trimmed by 5 bases and 5 bases, with 13 bases remaining between them. CDR3 size: 14 residues. CDR3 DNA: TGTGCCAGCAGTCTGGGACGGCTGCAAAACATTCAGTACTTC. Amino acids: CASSLGRLQNIQYF.

Written as DNA, the CDR3 is TGTGCCAGCAGCCTGTATGGGATTAGGAACACCGGGGAGCTGTTTTTT. Protein: CASSLYGIRNTGELFF. The rearrangement uses TRBV7-2 and TRBJ2-2; D unresolved. Trimming removed 5 bases at V and 1 base at J, with 14 bases between. There are 16 residues in the CDR3. Germline CDR1 SGHTA, CDR2 FQGNSA.

Only a few counts were recorded for this clonotype. CDR3 nucleotides: TGTGCCAGCAGCCAAGTGGTTAGGGTAGGCGGCACCGGGGAGCTGTTTTTT. Its translation is CASSQVVRVGGTGELFF. The chain recombines TRBV4-2 with TRBJ2-2; D not certain. This CDR3 is built from 17 residues. Germline values: CDR1 LGHNA, CDR2 YNFKEQ. The V gene lost 1 base and the J gene lost 4 bases, with 16 bases spanning the gap.

There are a few counts of this clonotype. The rearrangement joins TRBV24-1 to TRBJ2-1; 10 positions agree with TRBD2. The CDR3 length is 16 residues. V lost 3 bases, J lost 2 bases, and 3 bases stayed unmatched. The germline V gene encodes CDR1 KGHDR and CDR2 SFDVKD. CDR3 region: CATSDGSGRAYNEQFF. The DNA for the CDR3 is TGTGCCACCAGTGATGGGAGCGGGAGGGCCTACAATGAGCAGTTCTTC.

This clonotype showed up just a few times. The chain recombines TRBV4-2 with TRBJ2-2; TRBD1 aligns across 8 bases. V trimming: 1 base; J trimming: 0 bases; junction bases outside the gene matches: 4. Germline V gene data show CDR1 as LGHNA and CDR2 as YNFKEQ. The CDR3 is 17 amino acids. The CDR3: CASSQVRTGTNTGELFF. DNA for the CDR3: TGTGCCAGCAGCCAAGTGCGGACAGGGACGAACACCGGGGAGCTGTTTTTT.

This clonotype has more than one count but fewer than ten. The J gene is TRBJ2-7, the V gene TRBV5-6; 8 bases fit TRBD1. V was clipped by 1 base and J by 4 bases; unmatched bases: 7. CDR3 size: 15 residues. Germline V gene lookup returns CDR1 SGHDT and CDR2 YYEEEE. The CDR3 DNA follows: TGTGCCAGCAGCTTGATAGGACAGGGTATTTACGAGCAGTACTTC. It yields the protein CASSLIGQGIYEQYF. Filled out from reference TRBV5-6 and TRBJ2-7, the complete variable domain reads DAGVTQSPTHLIKTRGQQVTLRCSPKSGHDTVSWYQQALGQGPQFIFQYYEEEERQRGNFPDRFSGHQFPNYSSELNVNALLLGDSALYLCASSLIGQGIYEQYFGPGTRLTVT.

This sequence joins TRBV28 and TRBJ2-1; no firm D call. The CDR3 is made up of 14 amino acids. Germline V gene sequence: CDR1 MDHEN, CDR2 SYDVKM. Trimming left V 7 bases short and J 5 bases short, with 15 bases between. The CDR3 DNA sequence: TGTGCCAGCACCCTAGATTCGGGTCACAATGAGCAGTTCTTC. Amino acids: CASTLDSGHNEQFF.

This clonotype appeared many times. The rearrangement uses TRBV28 and TRBJ2-3, with D possibly being TRBD2 (6 bases). In germline, CDR1 is MDHEN, CDR2 SYDVKM. Trimming left V 7 bases short and J 0 bases short, with 20 bases between. There are 17 residues in the CDR3. The CDR3 region is CASKGEVAALSTDTQYF. CDR3 DNA sequence: TGTGCCAGCAAAGGGGAAGTAGCGGCCCTAAGCACAGATACGCAGTATTTT.

The rearrangement links TRBV6-1 to TRBJ2-7, with 7 positions matching TRBD1. This CDR3 has 14 amino acids. Per germline, CDR1 MNHNS and CDR2 SASEGT. The J segment lost 0 bases and the V segment lost 5 bases, leaving 4 bases of the junction unmatched. Written as DNA, the CDR3 is TGTGCCAGCAGTCTATGGGACAGCTCCTACGAGCAGTACTTC. Residues: CASSLWDSSYEQYF.

This clonotype has at least ten counts. Here the CDR3 reads CASSFGDTGNTEAFF. The CDR3 DNA is TGTGCCAGCAGTTTTGGGGACACAGGGAACACTGAAGCTTTCTTT. J is TRBJ1-1 and V is TRBV12-3 or TRBV12-4, with D possibly matching TRBD1 (6 bases). Deletions cut 3 bases from V and 1 base from J, with 12 bases between. The CDR3 runs to 15 residues.

This clonotype was counted at least ten times. This chain connects TRBV12-3 or TRBV12-4 to TRBJ2-3, with D uncertain. The CDR3 covers 14 residues. V lost 2 bases, J lost 3 bases, and 9 bases lay in between. CDR3 sequence reads: CASSLFYTTDTQYF. The CDR3 DNA reads as TGTGCCAGCAGTTTATTTTACACTACAGATACGCAGTATTTT.

This clonotype has more than one count but fewer than ten. J is TRBJ2-1 and V is TRBV7-8, with 11 bases identical to TRBD2. After removal of 5 bases from V and 9 bases from J, the junction contained 12 bases not matched to a gene. CDR3 length: 16 residues. Germline CDR1 is SGHVS and CDR2 is FQNEAQ. This CDR3 is CASSPPGGTSGTEQFF. CDR3 sequence (DNA): TGTGCCAGCAGCCCCCCAGGAGGGACTAGCGGAACTGAGCAGTTCTTC.

This clonotype was seen at least ten times. V is TRBV12-3 or TRBV12-4 and J is TRBJ2-1; TRBD2 aligns across 7 bases. CDR3 length equals 14 residues. V shed 6 bases and J 3 bases; nucleotides not matched to a gene: 5. The CDR3 sequence: CASSLAEGYNEQFF. The CDR3 DNA sequence: TGTGCCAGCAGCCTAGCGGAGGGCTACAATGAGCAGTTCTTC.

The chain uses TRBV6-2 or TRBV6-3 and TRBJ2-4; 8 bases fit TRBD2. The CDR3 is 13 amino acids. J lost 6 bases, V lost 6 bases, and 4 bases had no gene match. Germline V gives CDR1 MNHEY, CDR2 SVGEGT. The CDR3 sequence: CASRPTSANIQYF. The CDR3 DNA sequence: TGTGCCAGCAGACCGACTAGCGCAAACATTCAGTACTTC.